Presented here are 21 T cell receptor beta chains from one specimen sequenced in a study of shared clonotypes between healthy human individuals. The protocol was immunoSEQ multiplex PCR, while the TCRdb copy is restricted to in-frame clones and leaves out a portion. The repertoire holds roughly 1 million clones, with around 74% as singletons. The source material was memory CD4+ T cells sorted from blood. Specified subset: CD45RA-negative fraction. The receptors come from a young man in good health.

This chain uses TRBV10-3 with TRBJ2-2; 14 bases match TRBD2. Germline V CDR1 and CDR2: ENHRY, SYGVKD. The J segment lost 4 bases and the V segment lost 5 bases, leaving 6 bases of the junction unmatched. There are 17 residues in the CDR3. CDR3: CAISTTSGGAGTGELFF. CDR3 nucleotides: TGTGCCATCAGTACGACTAGCGGGGGGGCCGGCACCGGGGAGCTGTTTTTT.

The rearrangement joins TRBV19 to TRBJ2-7; TRBD1 matches 7 bases. Unmatched junction bases numbered 10, after V lost 6 bases and J lost 2 bases. CDR3 length equals 15 residues. CDR1 and CDR2 from the germline V gene are LNHDA and SQIVND (reference sequence). The CDR3 DNA follows: TGTGCCAGTAGCACTCAAGGGGGCCCAACCTACGAGCAGTACTTC. Protein sequence: CASSTQGGPTYEQYF.

The rearrangement joins TRBV11-2 to TRBJ1-6; tentatively, D is TRBD1 (6 bases). Trimming removed 4 bases at V and 8 bases at J, with 18 bases between. Germline V gene data show CDR1 as SGHAT and CDR2 as FQNNGV. The CDR3 covers 16 residues. Written as DNA, the CDR3 is TGTGCCAGCAGCTCTCCGGAGGGGGACGCTTATTCACCCCTCCACTTT. Its translation: CASSSPEGDAYSPLHF.

For the CDR3, the DNA is TGTGCCATCAGTGGGGGCAGGGGTTTGTTGAACACTGAAGCTTTCTTT. Translation gives CAISGGRGLLNTEAFF. The rearrangement uses TRBV10-3 and TRBJ1-1; weak D call: TRBD1 (6 bases). With 4 bases removed from V and 0 bases from J, the gap between germline ends came to 15 bases. The CDR3 is made up of 16 amino acids. CDR1 ENHRY and CDR2 SYGVKD come from the germline V gene.

This clone was counted only a few times. This chain links TRBV27 with TRBJ1-4; TRBD1 aligns across 10 bases. The trim removed 3 bases at V and 2 bases at J, leaving 9 bases unmatched. This CDR3 comprises 18 residues. The germline CDR1 and CDR2 sequences are MNHEY and SMNVEV (reference sequence). The CDR3 nucleotides read TGTGCCAGCAGTTTCCCCGGGACAGGGGAGGCCACTAATGAAAAACTGTTTTTT. Encoded protein: CASSFPGTGEATNEKLFF.

This clone was found once. The rearrangement uses TRBV19 and TRBJ1-6, with 10 bases matching TRBD1. With V trimmed by 10 bases and J by 7 bases, 10 bases remained unmatched. The CDR3 length is 15 residues. Per germline, CDR1 LNHDA and CDR2 SQIVND (reference sequence). CDR3 DNA: TGTGCCACCCAAACGGGACAGGGGACGAATTCACCCCTCCACTTT. It yields the protein CATQTGQGTNSPLHF.

The V gene is TRBV10-3, the J gene TRBJ2-1; D call uncertain. The CDR3 covers 15 residues. V dropped 4 bases and J dropped 2 bases, with 12 bases sitting between them. The germline V gene has CDR1 ENHRY and CDR2 SYGVKD. The CDR3 region has the DNA TGTGCCATCAGTGGGAGCAGTGTGACCTACAATGAGCAGTTCTTC. It translates to CAISGSSVTYNEQFF.

The chain is built from TRBV19 and TRBJ1-2; no definite D call. The CDR3 sequence is 14 residues long. Germline CDR1 reads LNHDA; CDR2 reads SQIVND (reference sequence). V lost 3 bases, J lost 8 bases, and 16 bases lay in between. The CDR3 protein is CASSIVSEGRGYTF. The CDR3 DNA is TGTGCCAGTAGTATCGTTTCCGAGGGTCGAGGCTACACCTTC.

This chain links TRBV7-9 with TRBJ1-6, with D uncertain. Germline V gene data show CDR1 as SEHNR and CDR2 as FQNEAQ (reference sequence). Trimming stripped 4 bases from V and 10 bases from J, with 17 bases between. The CDR3 has 15 residues. CDR3 sequence reads: CASSSIKEVRSPLHF. The CDR3 bases are TGTGCCAGCAGCTCCATTAAGGAGGTGAGGTCACCCCTCCACTTT.

This clone was detected once. The chain is built from TRBV7-2 and TRBJ2-7, with TRBD1 matching 8 bases. The germline V gene has CDR1 SGHTA and CDR2 FQGNSA. V dropped 2 bases and J dropped 4; count of bases not matched to a gene: 4. The length of the CDR3 is 14 residues. The CDR3 bases are TGTGCCAGCAGCTTAAATACAGGGGGGTACGAGCAGTACTTC. Protein: CASSLNTGGYEQYF. The whole variable domain, filled in from reference TRBV7-2 and TRBJ2-7, reads GAGVSQSPSNKVTEKGKDVELRCDPISGHTALYWYRQSLGQGLEFLIYFQGNSAPDKSGLPSDRFSAERTGGSVSTLTIQRTQQEDSAVYLCASSLNTGGYEQYFGPGTRLTVT.

The rearrangement uses TRBV6-6 and TRBJ2-7, with D perhaps TRBD1 (5 bases). The germline V gene has CDR1 MNHNY and CDR2 SVGAGI (reference sequence). V lost 6 bases and J 0 bases, leaving 15 bases between the germline ends. The CDR3 contains 15 residues. DNA for the CDR3: TGTGCCAGCAGCTCAGGGTCCTTGAGCTCCTACGAGCAGTACTTC. Translated: CASSSGSLSSYEQYF.

The rearrangement links TRBV6-1 to TRBJ2-7; 9 bases map to TRBD1. V shed 5 bases and J 0 bases; nucleotides not matched to a gene: 5. There are 15 residues in the CDR3. Germline V lookup: CDR1 MNHNS, CDR2 SASEGT. CDR3 residues: CASSQTGGDSYEQYF. The CDR3 coding sequence is TGTGCCAGCAGTCAGACAGGGGGGGACTCCTACGAGCAGTACTTC.

The DNA of the CDR3 is TGCGCCAGCAGCCAAGATCAAGCAGGGGAAGACGAGCAGTACTTC. Protein sequence: CASSQDQAGEDEQYF. The chain uses TRBV4-1 and TRBJ2-7; D might be TRBD1 (6 bases). The CDR3 is made up of 15 amino acids. The germline V and J ends were trimmed by 0 bases and 5 bases, with 14 bases remaining between them. Per germline, CDR1 MGHRA and CDR2 YSYEKL.

The rearrangement links TRBV10-3 to TRBJ1-1, with a weak D call TRBD1 (6 bases). Germline CDR1 is ENHRY and CDR2 is SYGVKD. Trimming shortened V by 6 bases and J by 2 bases, and 16 bases separated the two germline ends. The CDR3 has 15 amino acids. CDR3 sequence: CAIRQGVEGNTEAFF. CDR3 in DNA: TGTGCCATCAGACAGGGTGTTGAGGGAAACACTGAAGCTTTCTTT.

This rearrangement joins TRBV5-4 to TRBJ2-7, with TRBD2 as a possible D gene (7 bases). V lost 4 bases to trimming and J lost 4 bases, with 15 bases between them. This CDR3 has 14 amino acids. The germline V gene has CDR1 SGHNT and CDR2 YYREEE (reference sequence). The CDR3 sequence is CASSPRGGGYEQYF. Written as DNA, the CDR3 is TGTGCCAGCAGCCCCCGAGGGGGGGGATACGAGCAGTACTTC.

The rearrangement joins TRBV5-1 to TRBJ2-7; 7 positions agree with TRBD2. Per the germline V gene, CDR1 is SGHRS and CDR2 is YFSETQ. The CDR3 runs to 17 residues. V shed 0 bases and J 2 bases; nucleotides not matched to a gene: 11. The DNA for the CDR3 is TGCGCCAGCAGCTTGGCCCACCGGAGCGGGGACCCCTACGAGCAGTACTTC. Amino acid sequence: CASSLAHRSGDPYEQYF. Full variable domain (remainder filled in from reference TRBV5-1 and TRBJ2-7): KAGVTQTPRYLIKTRGQQVTLSCSPISGHRSVSWYQQTPGQGLQFLFEYFSETQRNKGNFPGRFSGRQFSNSRSEMNVSTLELGDSALYLCASSLAHRSGDPYEQYFGPGTRLTVT.

This chain joins TRBV9 and TRBJ1-4; D is possibly TRBD1 (5 bases). The V end was cut by 6 bases, the J end by 7 bases, with 13 bases between. CDR3 length: 13 amino acids. Germline V gene data show CDR1 as SGDLS and CDR2 as YYNGEE. The CDR3 nucleotides read TGTGCCAGCACAAGGGGTGAGAGTGAAAAACTGTTTTTT. It yields the protein CASTRGESEKLFF.

V and J are TRBV2 and TRBJ2-3; D might be TRBD2 (5 bases). The CDR3 is made up of 15 amino acids. With 6 bases removed from V and 2 bases from J, the gap between germline ends came to 15 bases. Germline CDR1 reads SNHLY; CDR2 reads FYNNEI. The CDR3 DNA follows: TGTGCCAGCAGCTTCCAAATGGGAGCCACAGATACGCAGTATTTT. The encoded protein is CASSFQMGATDTQYF.

On this clone: Other DNA sequences within the sample encode an identical CDR3. The chain uses TRBV18 and TRBJ1-4; 7 nucleotides agree with TRBD1. After removal of 3 bases from V and 3 bases from J, the junction contained 1 base not matched to a gene. The CDR3 sequence is 14 residues long. Germline CDR1 is KGHSH and CDR2 is LQKENI. For the CDR3, the DNA is TGTGCCAGCTCACCTGGGACAGCTAATGAAAAACTGTTTTTT. This translates into CASSPGTANEKLFF.

This rearrangement joins TRBV9 to TRBJ2-2; no clear D gene. V shed 3 bases and J shed 10 bases, with 13 bases lying between them. CDR3 size: 13 residues. In germline, CDR1 is SGDLS, CDR2 YYNGEE. The CDR3 region is CASSATDTPELFF. The CDR3 DNA is TGTGCCAGCAGCGCCACTGACACGCCGGAGCTGTTTTTT.

The chain carries TRBV5-1 and TRBJ2-1; 9 bases are a match to TRBD2. In germline, CDR1 is SGHRS, CDR2 YFSETQ. CDR3 length: 16 residues. The ends lost 0 bases at V and 3 bases at J; junction bases unmatched: 4. Here the CDR3 DNA reads TGCGCCAGCAGCTTGGCCCTAGCGGGAAACTACAATGAGCAGTTCTTC. Translating gives CASSLALAGNYNEQFF.